The 26 T cell receptor beta chains below all came from one sample that was sequenced in a study of vaccination and CD4 T cells after COVID-19. As for treatment: approximately 10-day PBMC culture with coronavirus spike peptide pools or control peptides (ViraFEST assay). These CD4+ T cells came from an unexposed donor, sampled before the COVID-19 pandemic (2011-2018). Their antigen targets remain unknown. Scientists ran DNA taken from cultured CD4+ T cells through the Oncomine TCR Beta short-read assay for sequencing. TCRdb itself ran the PCR reads through MiXCR, one entry per CDR3 protein. The data hold around 6,100 distinct CDR3 sequences, with about 49% observed a single time. Sequenced: CD4+ T cells from blood, cultured in vitro. These receptors all come from a human donor in good health.

The genes are TRBV7-8 and TRBJ1-1, with TRBD1 as a possible D gene (5 bases). Germline lookup yields CDR1 SGHVS and CDR2 FQNEAQ. CDR3 length: 13 residues. Trimming stripped 4 bases from V and 1 base from J, with 7 bases between. This CDR3 reads CASSWGRNTEAFF. As DNA, the CDR3 is TGTGCCAGCAGCTGGGGCAGGAACACTGAAGCTTTCTTT.

The J gene is TRBJ2-7, the V gene TRBV7-9, with TRBD1 matching over 7 bases. This CDR3 comprises 16 residues. Germline V CDR1 and CDR2: SEHNR, FQNEAQ (reference sequence). V lost 5 bases, J lost 5 bases, and 15 bases stayed unmatched. CDR3 sequence: CASSPKFRQGSDEQYF. CDR3 DNA sequence: TGTGCCAGCAGCCCAAAATTCCGACAGGGAAGCGACGAGCAGTACTTC.

Details on this clonotype: Its ends do not fully match the called genes, so a read error is possible. V and J are TRBV12-3 or TRBV12-4 and TRBJ2-6; D may be TRBD1 or TRBD2 (5 bases each). CDR3 length: 19 residues. DNA of the CDR3: TGTGCCAGCAGTTTCGGGGTGGCCTACTCAGCGTCTGGGGCCAACGTCCTGACTTTT. The encoded protein is CASSFGVAYSASGANVLTF.

CDR3 sequence (DNA): TGTGCCAGCAGTTACTACGGACAGGGGGCGCCTGGAAACACCATATATTTT. It codes for CASSYYGQGAPGNTIYF. The rearrangement joins TRBV6-2 or TRBV6-3 to TRBJ1-3; 11 bases match TRBD1. V shed 1 base and J 2 bases; nucleotides not matched to a gene: 4. CDR3 size: 17 residues. Germline-derived CDR1 and CDR2 are MNHEY and SVGEGT.

The chain uses TRBV7-9 and TRBJ2-7, with D hard to call. V gave up 5 bases and J gave up 1 base, with 6 bases separating them. The length of the CDR3 is 12 residues. The germline gives CDR1 SEHNR, CDR2 FQNEAQ (reference sequence). This chain's CDR3 is CASSLNSYEQYF. As DNA, the CDR3 is TGTGCCAGCAGCCTCAATTCCTACGAGCAGTACTTC.

The chain uses TRBV5-4 and TRBJ1-2; D gene unclear. This CDR3 contains 13 residues. The germline V gene has CDR1 SGHNT and CDR2 YYREEE (reference sequence). V lost 3 bases, J lost 7 bases, and 13 bases lay in between. The chain's CDR3 is CASSSERMGGYTF. CDR3 in DNA: TGTGCCAGCAGCTCAGAAAGAATGGGTGGCTACACCTTC.

In this sample, this clonotype turned up a few times. The chain joins TRBV7-9 to TRBJ1-2, with D unresolved. The germline gives CDR1 SEHNR, CDR2 FQNEAQ (reference sequence). The germline V and J ends were trimmed by 1 base and 8 bases, with 5 bases remaining between them. This CDR3 is built from 11 residues. In DNA form, the CDR3 reads TGTGCCAGCAGCTTAGATGAGGGCTACACCTTC. The encoded protein is CASSLDEGYTF.

V gene TRBV25-1 combines with J gene TRBJ2-7; 13 positions agree with TRBD2. The CDR3 extends over 15 amino acids. The germline V gene has CDR1 MGHDK and CDR2 SYGVNS. V was clipped by 2 bases and J by 6 bases; unmatched bases: 4. The CDR3 is CASSEQTSGRAEQYF. The CDR3 DNA is TGTGCCAGCAGTGAACAAACTAGCGGGAGGGCCGAGCAGTACTTC.

This clonotype was seen a single time. The chain couples TRBV5-8 to TRBJ1-1, with D possibly TRBD1 on 5 matching bases. V was clipped by 4 bases and J by 3 bases, with 13 bases between them. This CDR3 is 14 amino acids long. From germline, CDR1 is SGHTS and CDR2 YDEGEE. The CDR3 DNA follows: TGTGCCAGCAGCCACGGGACGGCATACACTGAAGCTTTCTTT. This translates into CASSHGTAYTEAFF.

The rearrangement joins TRBV25-1 to TRBJ2-1; no firm D call. The germline V gene has CDR1 MGHDK and CDR2 SYGVNS. The length of the CDR3 is 16 residues. Trimming pared 6 bases from V and 2 bases from J, leaving 17 bases between. CDR3 DNA: TGTGCCAGCAGCCCCTCGGACCGCAGGCCCTACAATGAGCAGTTCTTC. It yields the protein CASSPSDRRPYNEQFF. The full variable domain, with the rest looked up from reference TRBV25-1 and TRBJ2-1, is EADIYQTPRYLVIGTGKKITLECSQTMGHDKMYWYQQDPGMELHLIHYSYGVNSTEKGDLSSESTVSRIRTEHFPLTLESARPSHTSQYLCASSPSDRRPYNEQFFGPGTRLTVL.

The rearrangement links TRBV6-1 to TRBJ2-6; 7 positions match TRBD2. The length of the CDR3 is 14 residues. Germline lookup yields CDR1 MNHNS and CDR2 SASEGT. V shed 9 bases, J shed 2 bases, and the junction held 4 bases outside the gene matches. The chain's CDR3 is CASGRGAGANVLTF. The CDR3 nucleotides read TGTGCCAGTGGACGGGGGGCTGGGGCCAACGTCCTGACTTTC.

The rearrangement links TRBV6-2 or TRBV6-3 to TRBJ1-5; D is perhaps TRBD1 (5 bases). The V gene lost 5 bases and the J gene lost 6 bases, with 11 bases spanning the gap. The CDR3 contains 13 residues. Germline-derived CDR1 and CDR2 are MNHEY and SVGEGT. The CDR3 spells CASSQGMAQPQHF. In DNA form, the CDR3 reads TGTGCCAGCAGTCAGGGAATGGCTCAGCCCCAGCATTTT.

In DNA, the CDR3 is TGTGCCATCAGTAAGGGCGGGGGCGATGAGCAGTTCTTC. It specifies CAISKGGGDEQFF. V usage is TRBV10-3 and J usage is TRBJ2-1; tentatively, D is TRBD2 (7 bases). Trimming removed 5 bases at V and 8 bases at J, with 13 bases between. The CDR3 extends over 13 amino acids. CDR1 is ENHRY, CDR2 SYGVKD, per germline.

This clonotype is categorized as medium-sized (0.01 to 0.1%). V is TRBV20-1 and J is TRBJ2-3, with TRBD2 matching over 8 bases. This CDR3 comprises 15 residues. Germline V lookup: CDR1 DFQATT, CDR2 SNEGSKA (reference sequence). The trim removed 5 bases at V and 5 bases at J, leaving 12 bases unmatched. CDR3 nucleotides: TGCAGTGCTTCTACGACTAGCGAATTGCTAGATACGCAGTATTTT. The encoded protein is CSASTTSELLDTQYF.

The chain employs TRBV20-1 and TRBJ2-5, with TRBD2 identical over 8 bases. V lost 6 bases and J lost 5; bases outside the gene matches: 17. In germline, CDR1 is DFQATT, CDR2 SNEGSKA (reference sequence). CDR3 length: 16 amino acids. The CDR3 loop reads CSAPLVASGPRETQYF. The CDR3 bases are TGCAGTGCCCCTCTTGTGGCTAGCGGGCCTCGGGAGACCCAGTACTTC.

The J gene is TRBJ1-6, the V gene TRBV20-1, with TRBD1 matching over 8 bases. V gave up 0 bases and J gave up 4 bases; unmatched junction bases: 5. CDR1 and CDR2 from the germline V gene are DFQATT and SNEGSKA (reference sequence). This CDR3 has 16 residues. The CDR3 DNA is TGCAGTGCTAGAGATGGACAGGGACTTTATAATTCACCCCTCCACTTT. Its protein product is CSARDGQGLYNSPLHF.

This clonotype appeared a single time. This sequence joins TRBV4-1 and TRBJ2-4, with TRBD1 matching over 7 bases. V lost 0 bases, J lost 0 bases, and 5 bases stayed unmatched. Germline V gene lookup returns CDR1 MGHRA and CDR2 YSYEKL. This CDR3 has 17 residues. CDR3 residues: CASSQDPGGQAKNIQYF. CDR3 bases: TGCGCCAGCAGCCAAGATCCAGGGGGACAAGCCAAAAACATTCAGTACTTC.

The V gene is TRBV6-2 or TRBV6-3, the J gene TRBJ2-7, with D perhaps TRBD2 (5 bases). CDR3 size: 12 residues. Germline V gene sequence: CDR1 MNHEY, CDR2 SVGEGT. Trimming removed 6 bases at V and 1 base at J, with 7 bases between. The CDR3 nucleotides are TGTGCCAGCAGATCGGGATCCTACGAGCAGTACTTC. It translates to CASRSGSYEQYF.

This chain connects TRBV6-1 to TRBJ1-5; D not resolved. This CDR3 contains 10 residues. Deletions cut 3 bases from V and 11 bases from J, with 5 bases between. Germline V CDR1 and CDR2: MNHNS, SASEGT. The CDR3 loop reads CASSEGSQHF. The CDR3 nucleotides are TGTGCCAGCAGTGAGGGGTCCCAGCATTTT.

This clonotype was seen a few times. The chain couples TRBV6-1 to TRBJ1-2; a weak D match, TRBD1 (6 bases). Trimming stripped 5 bases from V and 3 bases from J, with 16 bases between. CDR3 size: 15 residues. The germline V gene has CDR1 MNHNS and CDR2 SASEGT. CDR3 DNA sequence: TGTGCCAGCAGTCGTTATAATACAGGGTACTATGGCTACACCTTC. This gives the protein CASSRYNTGYYGYTF.

This clonotype turned up a few times. The rearrangement uses TRBV7-6 and TRBJ1-1; D unclear. Germline V gene lookup returns CDR1 SGHVS and CDR2 FNYEAQ. V was shortened by 0 bases and J by 4 bases, with 15 bases between the two germline ends. The CDR3 totals 16 residues. Here the CDR3 DNA reads TGTGCCAGCAGCTTAGCTTTACTTCGGCAGCCCACTGAAGCTTTCTTT. It yields the protein CASSLALLRQPTEAFF.

The chain links TRBV20-1 to TRBJ2-7; D unclear. CDR1 is DFQATT, CDR2 SNEGSKA, per germline (reference sequence). The CDR3 runs to 14 residues. V lost 3 bases to trimming and J lost 4 bases, with 16 bases between them. CDR3 in DNA: TGCAGTGCTAGTTTGAACGTTGGCTCGTACGAGCAGTACTTC. This gives the protein CSASLNVGSYEQYF.

This rearrangement joins TRBV1 to TRBJ2-1; the DNA was not compared with TRBD2, the D call given in the table. With the DNA end fitting TRBJ2-7 better, the J assignment may be wrong. TRBV1 is a pseudogene segment. The CDR3 is made up of 22 amino acids. The CDR3 DNA follows: TGCACCAGCAGCCAAGTCCGTGATAGCGGGAGAGGGTCCTACCTCCATCCTACGGAGCAGTACTTC. It codes for CTSSQVRDSGRGSYLHPTEQYF.

The V call is TRBV20-1, the J call TRBJ2-1, with a tentative D call TRBD1 (5 bases). Germline V gives CDR1 DFQATT, CDR2 SNEGSKA (reference sequence). There are 15 residues in the CDR3. V was pared by 6 bases and J by 4 bases, with 19 bases between. DNA for the CDR3: TGCAGTGCCCTGCCTGAGTGGGGCACTTACAATGAGCAGTTCTTC. Translating it yields CSALPEWGTYNEQFF.

V and J are TRBV7-2 and TRBJ2-5; 12 nucleotides match TRBD2. Trimming cost V 5 bases and J 5 bases; bases outside gene matches: 3. The V gene's germline CDR1 is SGHTA and CDR2 FQGNSA. The CDR3 has 14 residues. The DNA for the CDR3 is TGTGCCAGCAGCATCGGGACTAGCGGGGAGACCCAGTACTTC. It encodes CASSIGTSGETQYF.

The chain recombines TRBV20-1 with TRBJ2-3; 11 bases map to TRBD2. This CDR3 comprises 15 residues. The germline CDR1 and CDR2 sequences are DFQATT and SNEGSKA (reference sequence). The J segment lost 5 bases and the V segment lost 5 bases, leaving 9 bases of the junction unmatched. The DNA for the CDR3 is TGCAGTGCTGGGAGACTAGCGGGGTTGATAGATACGCAGTATTTT. Its translation is CSAGRLAGLIDTQYF.